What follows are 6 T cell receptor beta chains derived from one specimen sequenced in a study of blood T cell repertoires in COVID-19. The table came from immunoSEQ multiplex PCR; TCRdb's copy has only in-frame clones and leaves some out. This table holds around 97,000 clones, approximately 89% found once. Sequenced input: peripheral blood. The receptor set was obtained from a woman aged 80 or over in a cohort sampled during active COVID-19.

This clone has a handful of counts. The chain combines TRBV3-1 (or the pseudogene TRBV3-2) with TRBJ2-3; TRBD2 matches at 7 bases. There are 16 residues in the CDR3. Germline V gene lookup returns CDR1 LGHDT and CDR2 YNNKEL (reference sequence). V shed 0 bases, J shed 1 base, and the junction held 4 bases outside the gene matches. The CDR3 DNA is TGTGCCAGCAGCCAAGATCCCCTAGCGGGCACAGATACGCAGTATTTT. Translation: CASSQDPLAGTDTQYF.

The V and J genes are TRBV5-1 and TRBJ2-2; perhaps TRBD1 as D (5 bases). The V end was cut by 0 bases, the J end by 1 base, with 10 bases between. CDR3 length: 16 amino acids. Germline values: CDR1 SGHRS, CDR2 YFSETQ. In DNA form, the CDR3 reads TGCGCCAGCAGCTTGGGCACAGGCGGGAACACCGGGGAGCTGTTTTTT. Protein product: CASSLGTGGNTGELFF.

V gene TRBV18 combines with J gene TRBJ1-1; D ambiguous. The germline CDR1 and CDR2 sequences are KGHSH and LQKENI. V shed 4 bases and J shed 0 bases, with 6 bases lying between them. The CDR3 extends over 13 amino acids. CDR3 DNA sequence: TGTGCCAGCTCACGAGAGCTGAACACTGAAGCTTTCTTT. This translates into CASSRELNTEAFF.

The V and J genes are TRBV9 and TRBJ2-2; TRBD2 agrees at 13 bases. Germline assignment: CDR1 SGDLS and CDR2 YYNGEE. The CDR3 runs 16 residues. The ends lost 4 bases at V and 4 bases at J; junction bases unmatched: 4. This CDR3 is CASSTTSGRATGELFF. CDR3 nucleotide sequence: TGTGCCAGCAGCACCACTAGCGGGAGGGCCACCGGGGAGCTGTTTTTT.

The CDR3, as DNA: TGCGCCAGCAGTCTTTCGACAGGGTCGAATGGCTACACCTTC. Translation: CASSLSTGSNGYTF. V gene TRBV23-1 combines with J gene TRBJ1-2; 7 nucleotides align to TRBD1. TRBV23-1 carries the ORF label, with uncertain function. The CDR3 has 14 residues. The trim removed 4 bases at V and 6 bases at J, leaving 8 bases unmatched.

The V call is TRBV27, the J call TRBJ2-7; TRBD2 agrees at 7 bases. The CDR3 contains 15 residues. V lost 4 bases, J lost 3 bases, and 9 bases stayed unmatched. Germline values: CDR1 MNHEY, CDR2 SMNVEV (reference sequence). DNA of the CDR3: TGTGCCAGCAGTTCATCTGCTAGCGGAGACTACGAGCAGTACTTC. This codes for CASSSSASGDYEQYF.